Given below is one T cell receptor (beta chain) in context. Its cognate antigen has yet to be identified. No base quality information exists; no much larger clone differs at one position. The CDR3 regions of human TCRbeta chains were subjected to immunosequencing. As for how the authors treated the data: Repertoire TCRs were checked for matches against a reference library of SARS-CoV-2-specific TCRs that had been generated using the MIRA antigen-specificity platform. Breadth was defined as the fraction of unique TCRs that were SARS-CoV-2-associated, and depth was defined as the fraction of total T cells that were SARS-CoV-2-associated. Each spike-specific TCR was assigned to its reactive spike region and to a CD4 or CD8 class using the MIRA data. Log10-transformed breadth and depth values were compared by one-way ANOVA with Sidak's multiple comparisons tests. In its TCRdb copy, this immuneACCESS table keeps in-frame sequences only and misses some clones. Where compared with another copy, unresolved V genes explain less than half of these, and the others have no known cause. The V and J calls and clone size come from that table; D and trimming were worked out from the DNA. The sample data list about 140,000 clones, and nearly 95% of these were observed just once. The leading ten clones occupy about 2.3% of the sample.

Its CDR3 holds 19 amino acids, cysteine through phenylalanine. Only CDR3 DNA remains: 57 bases, in frame from the first base. These data belong to a study of T cell responses to AZD1222 COVID-19 vaccine (dated by TCRdb to the early 2020s). General notes on the study: AZD1222 recipients whose second dose came at about 4 weeks and those whose second dose came at about 12 weeks were combined into one group, since spike-specific TCR depth and breadth did not differ between the two schedules. Trial participants were enrolled by age into 18-55, 56-69 and 70-plus year subgroups, with roughly 160, 29 and 62 TCR-sequenced participants respectively. TCR sequencing was performed for fewer than 250 trial participants, of whom roughly 200 were given two doses of AZD1222 and roughly 25 were given two doses of MenACWY control vaccine.

General conclusions and limits of the study: In the small 56-69-year group, the increase in depth fell short of significance, most likely because of low power. Because no day 14 peak-response samples were available, repertoires were characterized only after the peak T cell response. Participants were mostly white British and included more females than males, and it was suggested by the authors that clonal diversity may have been underestimated. CD4 TCRs associated with the vaccine covered the entire spike protein, and the dominant responses were in regions 160-218 and 743-854. After two AZD1222 doses, spike-specific TCR breadth and depth were significantly higher than at day 0 and than in MenACWY recipients. Reportedly, close to half of the unique spike-specific TCRs recognized epitopes lying outside the regions that are mutated in the B.1.351 and B.1.1.7 variants. Conclusions about previously exposed vaccinees are limited because only a handful of AZD1222 recipients were SARS-CoV-2 seropositive at baseline.

What this sample's time point label stands for: baseline before first vaccination. Vaccinee samples came from UK trials COV001 and COV002, including a single-blind randomized controlled phase 2/3 trial of AZD1222 (ChAdOx1 nCoV-19) in healthy adults. Trial participant PBMC samples were collected at day 0 and day 28 after the second dose for TCRbeta chain sequencing. The source of this sequence is an adult in good health. This sequence uses TRBV21-1 and TRBJ2-6; the table names TRBD1, a call not compared with the DNA. TRBV21-1 is listed as a pseudogene. Sequences were derived from peripheral blood, sampled on day 0 of AZD1222 vaccination. Read as DNA, the sequence is TGTGCCAGCAGCAAAAGGGGCGGGGACAGAGGCTCTGGGGCCAACGTCCTGACTTTC. It specifies CASSKRGGDRGSGANVLTF.